This passage covers 18 T cell receptor beta chains from one sample sequenced in a study of TIL therapy for anti-PD-1-resistant metastatic lung cancer. Sequencing used immunoSEQ v3. Libraries were prepared by immunoSEQ multiplex PCR; TCRdb keeps only in-frame clonotypes and omits some of them. The table shows roughly 60,000 clones, with roughly 80% occurring only once. The sample's time point: pre-treatment sample, taken before nivolumab and TIL therapy. Sequences were derived from blood, sampled at baseline. The receptors were sampled from a person aged 25-79 years with non-small cell lung cancer.

On this clone: Other DNA variants within this sample encode the same CDR3. This rearrangement joins TRBV10-3 to TRBJ1-1; TRBD1 is a possible D gene (6 bases). CDR3 size: 16 residues. Germline values: CDR1 ENHRY, CDR2 SYGVKD. V dropped 1 base and J dropped 6 bases, with 18 bases sitting between them. The CDR3: CAISELVGRGLAEAFF. CDR3 sequence (DNA): TGTGCCATCAGTGAGTTAGTGGGACGGGGGCTTGCTGAAGCTTTCTTT.

The chain has TRBV20-1 and TRBJ1-5; tentatively, D is TRBD1 (5 bases). CDR3 length equals 11 residues. Germline-derived CDR1 and CDR2 are DFQATT and SNEGSKA (reference sequence). V lost 6 bases to trimming and J lost 9 bases, with 12 bases between them. The CDR3, as DNA: TGCAGTGCGGCCGCGGGGGGGCCCCAGCATTTT. This codes for CSAAAGGPQHF.

The chain has TRBV4-1 and TRBJ2-1; no reliable D call. The germline V and J ends were trimmed by 0 bases and 8 bases, with 23 bases remaining between them. This CDR3 is built from 18 residues. CDR1 and CDR2 from the germline V gene are MGHRA and YSYEKL. CDR3: CASSQESVAAGRSHEQFF. For the CDR3, the DNA is TGCGCCAGCAGCCAAGAATCAGTCGCGGCTGGGCGTTCTCATGAGCAGTTCTTC.

The gene calls are TRBV5-1 and TRBJ2-1, with D possibly matching TRBD1 (6 bases). The CDR3 spans 15 residues. CDR1 is SGHRS, CDR2 YFSETQ, per germline. V lost 4 bases, J lost 0 bases, and 11 bases lay in between. The CDR3 sequence is CASSLRTDSYNEQFF. The CDR3 region has the DNA TGCGCCAGCAGCCTCCGGACAGACTCCTACAATGAGCAGTTCTTC.

The chain combines TRBV6-1 with TRBJ2-5; 11 bases are a match to TRBD2. The CDR3 totals 15 residues. V shed 7 bases and J 4 bases; nucleotides not matched to a gene: 8. The germline V gene encodes CDR1 MNHNS and CDR2 SASEGT. The CDR3 DNA is TGTGCCAGCACCTTAGGACTAGCGGGCGGAGAGACCCAGTACTTC. Translated, it gives CASTLGLAGGETQYF.

The CDR3 reads CASSQTAEQFF. The CDR3 DNA is TGTGCCAGCAGCCAGACTGCTGAGCAGTTCTTC. The V and J genes are TRBV7-9 and TRBJ2-1; D ambiguous. Germline CDR1 and CDR2: SEHNR and FQNEAQ (reference sequence). This CDR3 has 11 residues. With 5 bases removed from V and 9 bases from J, the gap between germline ends came to 8 bases.

This chain's CDR3 is CASTAGLAGVGGTDTQYF. The CDR3 DNA is TGTGCCAGCACGGCGGGACTAGCGGGAGTAGGTGGGACAGATACGCAGTATTTT. This chain links TRBV5-4 with TRBJ2-3, with 14 bases matching TRBD2. Germline V gene lookup returns CDR1 SGHNT and CDR2 YYREEE (reference sequence). V lost 6 bases, J lost 3 bases, and 12 bases stayed unmatched. The CDR3 has 18 amino acids. The variable domain in full, completed from reference TRBV5-4 and TRBJ2-3, reads ETGVTQSPTHLIKTRGQQVTLRCSSQSGHNTVSWYQQALGQGPQFIFQYYREEENGRGNFPPRFSGLQFPNYSSELNVNALELDDSALYLCASTAGLAGVGGTDTQYFGPGTRLTVL.

The chain links TRBV19 to TRBJ2-5; the match to TRBD1 covers 10 bases. Germline values: CDR1 LNHDA, CDR2 SQIVND (reference sequence). V was clipped by 5 bases and J by 3 bases; unmatched bases: 3. The CDR3 covers 14 residues. CDR3 sequence: CASSPGTGEETQYF. The CDR3 DNA follows: TGTGCCAGTAGTCCCGGGACAGGGGAAGAGACCCAGTACTTC.

The chain couples TRBV29-1 to TRBJ2-5; 11 bases agree with TRBD2. Unmatched junction bases numbered 10, after V lost 8 bases and J lost 5 bases. CDR1 SQVTM and CDR2 ANQGSEA come from the germline V gene. The CDR3 consists of 14 residues. This chain's CDR3 is CSYSGLAGVETQYF. The CDR3 bases are TGCAGCTATTCTGGACTAGCGGGTGTGGAGACCCAGTACTTC.

This rearrangement joins TRBV5-1 to TRBJ2-3; possibly TRBD2 for D (6 bases). CDR3 length: 16 amino acids. Trimming left V 4 bases short and J 3 bases short, with 18 bases between. Germline V CDR1 and CDR2: SGHRS, YFSETQ. CDR3 in amino acids: CASSEGYGGATDTQYF. As DNA, the CDR3 is TGCGCCAGCAGCGAAGGTTACGGCGGGGCTACAGATACGCAGTATTTT.

There are a few counts of this clone. V is TRBV6-1 and J is TRBJ1-3, with TRBD1 as a possible D gene (5 bases). From germline, CDR1 is MNHNS and CDR2 SASEGT. There are 16 residues in the CDR3. Trimming cost V 2 bases and J 2 bases, with 13 bases left between them. The CDR3 sequence is CASSEMKGSTGNTIYF. The DNA for the CDR3 is TGTGCCAGCAGTGAAATGAAGGGGTCGACTGGAAACACCATATATTTT.

This clone showed up just once. The V and J genes are TRBV11-3 and TRBJ2-5; D is unclear. The CDR3 totals 15 residues. Germline V gene data show CDR1 as SGHNT and CDR2 as YENEEA. The ends were cut back, 1 base at V and 6 bases at J, with 15 bases in the middle. Here the CDR3 DNA reads TGTGCCAGCAGCTTAGCTGGGTGGGAAGGGAAGACCCAGTACTTC. Protein sequence: CASSLAGWEGKTQYF.

The rearrangement links TRBV27 to TRBJ2-7; possible D gene TRBD2, 7 bases. Trimming left V 4 bases short and J 6 bases short, with 13 bases between. The germline V gene encodes CDR1 MNHEY and CDR2 SMNVEV (reference sequence). The CDR3 extends over 13 amino acids. As DNA, the CDR3 is TGTGCCAGCAGTTGGGGAGGGGGGTTCGAGCAGTACTTC. Encoded protein: CASSWGGGFEQYF.

The genes are TRBV13 and TRBJ2-3; 12 bases are a match to TRBD2. The CDR3 loop spans 15 amino acids. Germline CDR1 PRHDT, CDR2 FYEKMQ (reference sequence). The ends lost 6 bases at V and 4 bases at J; junction bases unmatched: 5. The chain's CDR3 is CASSFPSGGADTQYF. Written as DNA, the CDR3 is TGTGCCAGCAGTTTTCCTAGCGGGGGGGCAGATACGCAGTATTTT.

The V and J genes are TRBV5-4 and TRBJ2-7; D may be TRBD1 (6 bases). Trimming pared 4 bases from V and 1 base from J, leaving 18 bases between. Germline CDR1 and CDR2: SGHNT and YYREEE (reference sequence). This CDR3 contains 16 residues. The CDR3 loop is CASSLLTGRGSYEQYF. The DNA for the CDR3 is TGTGCCAGCAGCCTGCTGACAGGAAGGGGATCCTACGAGCAGTACTTC.

The chain is built from TRBV7-2 and TRBJ1-2; 7 bases line up with TRBD1. The CDR3 has 15 residues. V lost 3 bases and J lost 0; bases outside the gene matches: 4. In germline, CDR1 is SGHTA, CDR2 FQGNSA. The CDR3 region is CASSFRQGANYGYTF. CDR3 DNA: TGTGCCAGCAGCTTCAGACAGGGAGCTAACTATGGCTACACCTTC.

V and J are TRBV20-1 and TRBJ1-2; D is uncertain. This CDR3 region has 11 residues. V was trimmed by 0 bases and J by 3 bases, leaving 2 bases between them. CDR1 DFQATT and CDR2 SNEGSKA come from the germline V gene (reference sequence). CDR3 residues: CSAREDYGYTF. CDR3 nucleotide sequence: TGCAGTGCTAGAGAGGACTATGGCTACACCTTC.

The chain links TRBV6-1 to TRBJ2-5, with TRBD2 identical over 7 bases. The CDR3 consists of 14 residues. The germline V gene encodes CDR1 MNHNS and CDR2 SASEGT. The V and J ends lost 6 bases and 1 base, in that order; junction bases with no gene match: 5. The CDR3 here is CASSSSGTQETQYF. The DNA of the CDR3 is TGTGCCAGCAGCTCTAGCGGCACCCAAGAGACCCAGTACTTC.